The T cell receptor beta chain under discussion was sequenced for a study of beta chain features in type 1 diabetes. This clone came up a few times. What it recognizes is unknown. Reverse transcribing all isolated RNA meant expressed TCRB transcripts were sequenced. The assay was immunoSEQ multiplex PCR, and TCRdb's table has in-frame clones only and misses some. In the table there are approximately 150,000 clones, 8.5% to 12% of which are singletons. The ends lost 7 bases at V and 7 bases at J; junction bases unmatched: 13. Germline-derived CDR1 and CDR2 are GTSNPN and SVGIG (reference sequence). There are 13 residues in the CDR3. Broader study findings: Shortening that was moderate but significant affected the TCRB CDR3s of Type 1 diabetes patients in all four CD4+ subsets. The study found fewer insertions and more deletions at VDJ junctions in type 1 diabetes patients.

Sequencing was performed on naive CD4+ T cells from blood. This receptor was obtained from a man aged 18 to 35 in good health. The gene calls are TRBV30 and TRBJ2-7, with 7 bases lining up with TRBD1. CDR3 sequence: CAYMKTGPREQYF. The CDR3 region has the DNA TGTGCCTACATGAAGACAGGGCCGAGGGAGCAGTACTTC.